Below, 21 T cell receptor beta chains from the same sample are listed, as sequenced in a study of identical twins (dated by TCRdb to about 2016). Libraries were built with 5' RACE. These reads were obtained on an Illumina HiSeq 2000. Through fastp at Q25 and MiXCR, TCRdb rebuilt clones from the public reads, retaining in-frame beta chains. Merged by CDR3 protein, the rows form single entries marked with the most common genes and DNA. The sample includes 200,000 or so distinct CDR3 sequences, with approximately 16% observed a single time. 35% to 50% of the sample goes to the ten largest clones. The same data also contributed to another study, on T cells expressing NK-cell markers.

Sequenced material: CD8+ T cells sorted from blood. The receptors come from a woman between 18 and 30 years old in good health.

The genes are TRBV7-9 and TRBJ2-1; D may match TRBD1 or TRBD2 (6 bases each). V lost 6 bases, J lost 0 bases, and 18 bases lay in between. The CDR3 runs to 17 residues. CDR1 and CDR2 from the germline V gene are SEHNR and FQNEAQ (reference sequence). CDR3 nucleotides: TGTGCCAGCAGTCCTCTAGGGGGGTACTACTCCTACAATGAGCAGTTCTTC. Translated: CASSPLGGYYSYNEQFF.

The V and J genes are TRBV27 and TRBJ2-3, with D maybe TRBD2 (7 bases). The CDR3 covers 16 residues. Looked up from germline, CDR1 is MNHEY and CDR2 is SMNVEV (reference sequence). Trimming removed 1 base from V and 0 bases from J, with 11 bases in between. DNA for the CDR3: TGTGCCAGCAGTTTATTTGGGGGGGGCAGCACAGATACGCAGTATTTT. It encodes CASSLFGGGSTDTQYF.

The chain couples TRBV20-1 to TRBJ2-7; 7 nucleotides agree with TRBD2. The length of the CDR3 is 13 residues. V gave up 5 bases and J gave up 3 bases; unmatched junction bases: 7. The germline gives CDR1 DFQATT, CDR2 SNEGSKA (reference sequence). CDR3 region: CSAAGTTHYEQYF. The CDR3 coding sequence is TGCAGTGCTGCCGGGACTACGCACTACGAGCAGTACTTC.

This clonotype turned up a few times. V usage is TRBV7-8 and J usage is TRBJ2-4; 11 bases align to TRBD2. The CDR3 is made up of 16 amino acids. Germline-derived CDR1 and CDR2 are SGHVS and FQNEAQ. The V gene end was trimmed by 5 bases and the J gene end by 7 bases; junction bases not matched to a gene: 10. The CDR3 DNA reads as TGTGCCAGCAGCCTCGGACTAGCGGGTCGGGGGAACATTCAGTACTTC. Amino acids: CASSLGLAGRGNIQYF. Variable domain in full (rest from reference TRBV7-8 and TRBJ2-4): GAGVSQSPRYKVAKRGQDVALRCDPISGHVSLFWYQQALGQGPEFLTYFQNEAQLDKSGLPSDRFFAERPEGSVSTLKIQRTQQEDSAVYLCASSLGLAGRGNIQYFGAGTRLSVL.

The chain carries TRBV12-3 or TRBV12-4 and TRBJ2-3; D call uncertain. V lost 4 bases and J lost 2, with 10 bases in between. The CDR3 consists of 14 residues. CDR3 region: CASSWVPPTDTQYF. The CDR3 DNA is TGTGCCAGCAGTTGGGTTCCCCCCACAGATACGCAGTATTTT.

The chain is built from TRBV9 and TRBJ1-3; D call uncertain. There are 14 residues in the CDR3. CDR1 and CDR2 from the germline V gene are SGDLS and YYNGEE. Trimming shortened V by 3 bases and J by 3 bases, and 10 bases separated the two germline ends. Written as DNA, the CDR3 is TGTGCCAGCAGCGCCCCTCAAAATGGAAACACCATATATTTT. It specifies CASSAPQNGNTIYF.

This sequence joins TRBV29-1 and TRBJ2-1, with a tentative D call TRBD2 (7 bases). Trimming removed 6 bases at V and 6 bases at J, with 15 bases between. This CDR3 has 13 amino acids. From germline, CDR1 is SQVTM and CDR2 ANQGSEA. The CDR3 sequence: CSVVSGTFNEQFF. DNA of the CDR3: TGCAGCGTCGTGAGCGGGACATTCAATGAGCAGTTCTTC.

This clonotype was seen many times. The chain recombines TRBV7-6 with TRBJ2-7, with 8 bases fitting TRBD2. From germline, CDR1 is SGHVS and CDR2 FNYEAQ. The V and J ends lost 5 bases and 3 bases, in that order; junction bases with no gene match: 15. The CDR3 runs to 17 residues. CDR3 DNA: TGTGCCAGCAGCACTACTCCCTATAGCGGGGAGAACTACGAGCAGTACTTC. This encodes CASSTTPYSGENYEQYF.

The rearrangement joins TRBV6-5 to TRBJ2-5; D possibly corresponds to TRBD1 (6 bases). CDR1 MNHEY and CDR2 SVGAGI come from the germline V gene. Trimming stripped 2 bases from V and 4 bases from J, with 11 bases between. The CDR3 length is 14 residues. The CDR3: CASSYEIGGETQYF. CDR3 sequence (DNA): TGTGCCAGCAGTTACGAGATAGGGGGAGAGACCCAGTACTTC.

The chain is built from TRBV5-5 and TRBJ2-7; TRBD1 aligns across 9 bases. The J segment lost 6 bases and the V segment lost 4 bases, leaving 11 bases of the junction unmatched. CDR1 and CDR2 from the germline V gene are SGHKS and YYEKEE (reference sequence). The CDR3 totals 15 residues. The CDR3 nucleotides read TGTGCCAGCAGCGTACCCGGGACAGGGTATCGCGAGCAGTACTTC. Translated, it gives CASSVPGTGYREQYF. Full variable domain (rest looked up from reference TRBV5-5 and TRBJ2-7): DAGVTQSPTHLIKTRGQQVTLRCSPISGHKSVSWYQQVLGQGPQFIFQYYEKEERGRGNFPDRFSARQFPNYSSELNVNALLLGDSALYLCASSVPGTGYREQYFGPGTRLTVT.

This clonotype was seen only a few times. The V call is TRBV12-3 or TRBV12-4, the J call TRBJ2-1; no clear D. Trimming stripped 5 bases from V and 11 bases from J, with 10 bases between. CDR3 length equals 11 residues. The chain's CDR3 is CASSPTNQQFF. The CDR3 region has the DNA TGTGCCAGCAGTCCCACTAATCAGCAGTTCTTC.

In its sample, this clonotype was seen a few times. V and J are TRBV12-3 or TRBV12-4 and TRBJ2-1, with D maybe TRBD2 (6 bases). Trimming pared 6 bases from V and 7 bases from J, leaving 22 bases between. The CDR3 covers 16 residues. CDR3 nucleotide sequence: TGTGCCAGCAGGCGAGATTCGGGAGCCCTTCGGAATGAGCAGTTCTTC. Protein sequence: CASRRDSGALRNEQFF.

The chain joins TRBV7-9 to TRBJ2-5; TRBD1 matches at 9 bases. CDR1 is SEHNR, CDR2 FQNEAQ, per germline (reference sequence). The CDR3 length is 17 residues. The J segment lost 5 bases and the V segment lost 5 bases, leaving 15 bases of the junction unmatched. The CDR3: CASSIQGARTPGETQYF. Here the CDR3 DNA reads TGTGCCAGCAGCATACAGGGGGCGCGAACCCCGGGTGAGACCCAGTACTTC.

CDR3 in DNA: TGCGCCAGCAGTGGCACTAGCGGGGGGGTCTACAATGAGCAGTTCTTC. Its protein product is CASSGTSGGVYNEQFF. The V and J genes are TRBV10-1 and TRBJ2-1; 13 bases fit TRBD2. The germline V gene encodes CDR1 WNHNN and CDR2 SYGVQD (reference sequence). CDR3 length: 16 amino acids. V lost 4 bases to trimming and J lost 3 bases; unmatched junction nucleotides: 3.

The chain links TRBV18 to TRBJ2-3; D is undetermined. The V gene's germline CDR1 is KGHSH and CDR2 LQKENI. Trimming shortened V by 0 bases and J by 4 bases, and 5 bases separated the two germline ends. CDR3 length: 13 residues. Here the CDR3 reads CASSPPISDTQYF. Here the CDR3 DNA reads TGTGCCAGCTCACCACCGATCTCAGATACGCAGTATTTT. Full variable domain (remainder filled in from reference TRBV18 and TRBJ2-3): NAGVMQNPRHLVRRRGQEARLRCSPMKGHSHVYWYRQLPEEGLKFMVYLQKENIIDESGMPKERFSAEFPKEGPSILRIQQVVRGDSAAYFCASSPPISDTQYFGPGTRLTVL.

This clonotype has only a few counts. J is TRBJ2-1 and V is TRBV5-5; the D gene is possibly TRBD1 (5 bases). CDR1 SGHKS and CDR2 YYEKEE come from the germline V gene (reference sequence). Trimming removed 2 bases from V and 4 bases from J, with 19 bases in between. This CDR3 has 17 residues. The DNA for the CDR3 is TGTGCCAGCAGCTTCAACCTGGGGCGGAGAAAGTACAATGAGCAGTTCTTC. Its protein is CASSFNLGRRKYNEQFF.

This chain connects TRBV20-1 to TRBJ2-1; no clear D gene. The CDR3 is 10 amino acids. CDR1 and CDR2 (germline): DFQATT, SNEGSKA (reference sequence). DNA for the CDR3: TGCAGCTCCAGCCTCGGTGAGCAGTTCTTC. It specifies CSSSLGEQFF.

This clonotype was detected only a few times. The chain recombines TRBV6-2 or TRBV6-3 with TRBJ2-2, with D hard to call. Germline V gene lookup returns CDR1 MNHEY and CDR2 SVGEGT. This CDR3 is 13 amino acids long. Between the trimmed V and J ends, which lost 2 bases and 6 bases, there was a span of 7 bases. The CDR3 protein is CASSYLFAGELFF. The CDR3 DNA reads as TGTGCCAGCAGTTACCTTTTTGCCGGGGAGCTGTTTTTT.

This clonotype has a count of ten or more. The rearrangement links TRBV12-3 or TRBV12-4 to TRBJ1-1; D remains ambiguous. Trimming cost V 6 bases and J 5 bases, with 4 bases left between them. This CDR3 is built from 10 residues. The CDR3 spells CASSLTEAFF. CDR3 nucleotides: TGTGCCAGCAGCTTGACTGAAGCTTTCTTT.

CDR3 nucleotides: TGTGCCAGCAGCCTGGGACTAGCGGATCACACCGGGGAGCTGTTTTTT. Amino acids: CASSLGLADHTGELFF. The chain combines TRBV12-3 or TRBV12-4 with TRBJ2-2, with 11 bases that match TRBD2. V trimming: 6 bases; J trimming: 3 bases; junction bases outside the gene matches: 6. This CDR3 comprises 16 residues.

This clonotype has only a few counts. The CDR3 DNA reads as TGTGCCAGCAGCGCTCTAATCGCAGGGACCACTGAAGCTTTCTTT. Translation gives CASSALIAGTTEAFF. The gene calls are TRBV11-2 and TRBJ1-1; D is perhaps TRBD1 (5 bases). CDR3 length: 15 residues. The V and J ends lost 5 bases and 4 bases respectively, with 17 bases between them. The germline gives CDR1 SGHAT, CDR2 FQNNGV.